This T cell receptor beta chain was captured by sequencing in a study of control samples from healthy donors and cancer patients. Method: immunoSEQ multiplex PCR; TCRdb's copy keeps in-frame clones and lacks some. This sample yields some 120,000 clones, of which 70% to 90% are seen a single time; approximately 37% belongs to the top ten. CDR3 length: 16 amino acids. Germline assignment: CDR1 KGHSH and CDR2 LQKENI. V lost 3 bases to trimming and J lost 1 base, with 15 bases between them. The sequence derives from a man over 45 in good health. Sequencing was done on a sample of blood. The chain combines TRBV18 with TRBJ1-2; D is possibly TRBD1 (5 bases). CDR3 loop: CASSPGTGNFNYGYTF. Written as DNA, the CDR3 is TGTGCCAGCTCACCCGGGACGGGGAATTTTAACTATGGCTACACCTTC.